This T cell receptor beta chain appears in the sequencing data of a study of T cells after yellow fever vaccination. The ends were cut back, 3 bases at V and 6 bases at J, with 13 bases in the middle. Germline V gives CDR1 SGHVS, CDR2 FNYEAQ. The CDR3 length is 14 residues. This clonotype showed up just a few times. TCRdb independently ran MiXCR on the 5' RACE reads; one entry per CDR3 protein. The table shows about 330,000 distinct CDR3 sequences, with about 6.9% occurring only once. This TCR derives from a man in his late teens or twenties who received the YFV17D yellow fever vaccine. This chain uses TRBV7-6 with TRBJ2-3; D gene ambiguous. The material was PBMCs, obtained more than 35 days after the first yellow fever vaccination. CDR3: CASSFGPRSDTQYF. The CDR3 coding sequence is TGTGCCAGCAGCTTCGGACCAAGGTCGGATACGCAGTATTTT.